This T cell receptor beta chain derives from a study of shared clonotypes between healthy human individuals. Study-wide results and caveats: Enrolling few donors narrowed the genetic and exposure-history diversity that was represented. In general, naive subsets displayed greater estimated richness than memory subsets did.

Terminally differentiated effector memory CD45RA+ cells were excluded by CCR7 positive selection of CD45RO-negative cells. Only one count was recorded for this clone. The target antigen is unknown. Assay used: immunoSEQ multiplex PCR; TCRdb lists only in-frame clones, some missing. In the table there are about 2 million clones, less than 95% of which are singletons. The CDR3 spans 15 residues. Germline values: CDR1 MNHEY, CDR2 SMNVEV (reference sequence). V was clipped by 3 bases and J by 7 bases, with 13 bases between them. This receptor was taken from a man younger than 35 in good health. The chain carries TRBV27 and TRBJ1-6; D not resolved. Sequenced sample: naive CD8+ T cells sorted from blood. CDR3: CASSFYTGGNSPLHF. For the CDR3, the DNA is TGTGCCAGCAGTTTCTACACTGGTGGGAATTCACCCCTCCACTTT.